The 20 T cell receptor beta chains listed next were all sequenced from one sample in a study of T cell changes during pregnancy in multiple sclerosis. Measured with immunoSEQ multiplex PCR; TCRdb has only the in-frame clones, and not every one. This table holds some 100,000 clones, around nine tenths found once. Sample: peripheral blood, taken in the second trimester of pregnancy. These TCRs come from a female donor with multiple sclerosis, enrolled in a pregnancy study.

V usage is TRBV5-4 and J usage is TRBJ2-7; a weak D match, TRBD2 (5 bases). CDR3 length: 17 amino acids. Looked up from germline, CDR1 is SGHNT and CDR2 is YYREEE (reference sequence). V shed 4 bases and J shed 6 bases, with 26 bases lying between them. This CDR3 is CASSPPSGLRESGEQYF. The CDR3 region has the DNA TGTGCCAGCAGCCCGCCCTCTGGTTTGAGGGAGTCAGGCGAGCAGTACTTC.

The chain combines TRBV19 with TRBJ1-1; D unresolved. Per germline, CDR1 LNHDA and CDR2 SQIVND (reference sequence). The ends were cut back, 6 bases at V and 1 base at J, with 9 bases in the middle. There are 13 residues in the CDR3. The CDR3 DNA reads as TGTGCCAGTAGCGAGGGTTCGAACACTGAAGCTTTCTTT. Encoded protein: CASSEGSNTEAFF.

This clone occurred once. This rearrangement joins TRBV9 to TRBJ2-2, with 8 nucleotides matching TRBD1. This CDR3 comprises 16 residues. In germline, CDR1 is SGDLS, CDR2 YYNGEE. The junction had 8 bases not matched to a gene; V was cut back by 3 bases and J by 4 bases. CDR3 sequence reads: CASSARTGSATGELFF. The CDR3, as DNA: TGTGCCAGCAGCGCTAGGACAGGGTCGGCCACCGGGGAGCTGTTTTTT.

This sequence joins TRBV5-1 and TRBJ2-5; D may be TRBD2 (6 bases). CDR3 size: 16 residues. Germline V gene sequence: CDR1 SGHRS, CDR2 YFSETQ. With 4 bases removed from V and 4 bases from J, the gap between germline ends came to 20 bases. CDR3 region: CASSPRGVAGRETQYF. CDR3 sequence (DNA): TGCGCCAGCAGCCCCCGCGGGGTAGCCGGTCGAGAGACCCAGTACTTC.

This clone was recorded only once. DNA of the CDR3: TGCGCCAGCAGCCAGTACCAAGAGACCCAGTACTTC. Its protein is CASSQYQETQYF. This chain connects TRBV5-1 to TRBJ2-5; D ambiguous. In germline, CDR1 is SGHRS, CDR2 YFSETQ. The CDR3 extends over 12 amino acids. Trimming left V 4 bases short and J 0 bases short, with 4 bases between.

This chain uses TRBV5-1 with TRBJ2-1; 8 positions agree with TRBD2. Germline lookup yields CDR1 SGHRS and CDR2 YFSETQ. With V trimmed by 5 bases and J by 8 bases, 9 bases remained unmatched. This CDR3 is built from 14 residues. The CDR3 here is CASRPGLDIYEQFF. Here the CDR3 DNA reads TGCGCCAGCAGACCGGGACTAGATATTTATGAGCAGTTCTTC.

The chain employs TRBV11-2 and TRBJ2-1; weak D call: TRBD1 (6 bases). Germline V gene lookup returns CDR1 SGHAT and CDR2 FQNNGV. The V gene lost 5 bases and the J gene lost 7 bases, with 21 bases spanning the gap. The CDR3 is made up of 16 amino acids. CDR3 sequence reads: CASSPRDKRRGNEQFF. The CDR3 nucleotides are TGTGCCAGCAGCCCTCGGGACAAACGGAGAGGTAATGAGCAGTTCTTC. Combining the CDR3 with reference TRBV11-2 and TRBJ2-1 gives the whole variable domain EAGVAQSPRYKIIEKRQSVAFWCNPISGHATLYWYQQILGQGPKLLIQFQNNGVVDDSQLPKDRFSAERLKGVDSTLKIQPAKLEDSAVYLCASSPRDKRRGNEQFFGPGTRLTVL.

The rearrangement uses TRBV7-8 and TRBJ2-7; possible D gene TRBD2, 5 bases. The CDR3 has 14 residues. Trimming stripped 1 base from V and 4 bases from J, with 11 bases between. Germline V gene sequence: CDR1 SGHVS, CDR2 FQNEAQ. CDR3 bases: TGTGCCAGCAGCTTAGGTGAGGGCGTGTACGAGCAGTACTTC. It yields the protein CASSLGEGVYEQYF.

This sequence joins TRBV6-1 and TRBJ1-5; no reliable D call. CDR1 and CDR2 (germline): MNHNS, SASEGT. This CDR3 region has 12 residues. Trimming cost V 6 bases and J 4 bases, with 7 bases left between them. The CDR3 region is CASRGSNQPQHF. In DNA, the CDR3 is TGTGCCAGCAGGGGCAGTAATCAGCCCCAGCATTTT.

J is TRBJ2-7 and V is TRBV10-3; 11 bases line up with TRBD2. The CDR3 consists of 15 residues. Germline V gives CDR1 ENHRY, CDR2 SYGVKD. The V segment lost 7 bases and the J segment 5 bases; nucleotides outside the gene matches: 10. CDR3 DNA sequence: TGTGCCATCAAACCCATAGCGGGAGGGCCCCACGAGCAGTACTTC. Protein product: CAIKPIAGGPHEQYF.

V gene TRBV11-3 combines with J gene TRBJ2-1; 11 bases map to TRBD2. V shed 1 base and J 7 bases; nucleotides not matched to a gene: 9. The CDR3 loop spans 17 amino acids. Germline V CDR1 and CDR2: SGHNT, YENEEA. CDR3 sequence reads: CASSLGRTSGGKNEQFF. CDR3 bases: TGTGCCAGCAGCTTAGGAAGAACTAGCGGGGGAAAAAATGAGCAGTTCTTC.

This rearrangement joins TRBV19 to TRBJ1-2; D is unresolved. The CDR3 is made up of 14 amino acids. Germline CDR1 LNHDA, CDR2 SQIVND (reference sequence). Trimming pared 11 bases from V and 1 base from J, leaving 17 bases between. The CDR3 region has the DNA TGTGCCTCGGCCGAGGGCAGGAATAACTATGGCTACACCTTC. This encodes CASAEGRNNYGYTF. The full variable domain, in which reference TRBV19 and TRBJ1-2 provide the parts outside the CDR3, is DGGITQSPKYLFRKEGQNVTLSCEQNLNHDAMYWYRQDPGQGLRLIYYSQIVNDFQKGDIAEGYSVSREKKESFPLTVTSAQKNPTAFYLCASAEGRNNYGYTFGSGTRLTVV.

The chain links TRBV19 to TRBJ2-3; TRBD2 agrees at 11 bases. The J segment lost 2 bases and the V segment lost 0 bases, leaving 4 bases of the junction unmatched. CDR1 LNHDA and CDR2 SQIVND come from the germline V gene (reference sequence). The CDR3 length is 17 residues. The CDR3 sequence: CASSIDGTSGYTDTQYF. The DNA for the CDR3 is TGTGCCAGTAGTATAGACGGGACTAGCGGTTACACAGATACGCAGTATTTT.

The V call is TRBV23-1, the J call TRBJ2-2; D is perhaps TRBD1 (5 bases). TRBV23-1 is an ORF, and what it does is uncertain. V was clipped by 10 bases and J by 8 bases, with 8 bases between them. The CDR3 has 10 amino acids. CDR3: CATKGGELFF. The CDR3 DNA reads TGCGCCACCAAGGGGGGGGAGCTGTTTTTT.

This chain links TRBV7-2 with TRBJ2-2, with 8 bases that match TRBD2. The CDR3 loop spans 15 amino acids. The germline V gene has CDR1 SGHTA and CDR2 FQGNSA. V shed 2 bases and J 6 bases; nucleotides not matched to a gene: 5. The CDR3 DNA sequence: TGTGCCAGCAGCTTATACGGGAGGGCCGCCGGGGAGCTGTTTTTT. This gives the protein CASSLYGRAAGELFF.

The CDR3 DNA is TGTGCCAGCGGGACCGGGGAGCTGTTTTTT. Protein: CASGTGELFF. This chain connects TRBV19 to TRBJ2-2; D is unclear. V was clipped by 9 bases and J by 5 bases, with 4 bases between them. This CDR3 comprises 10 residues. The germline gives CDR1 LNHDA, CDR2 SQIVND (reference sequence).

This chain links TRBV29-1 with TRBJ1-5; no clear D. V was clipped by 5 bases and J by 0 bases, with 8 bases between them. CDR3 size: 13 residues. Per germline, CDR1 SQVTM and CDR2 ANQGSEA. CDR3 in DNA: TGCAGCGTTAGCGTGGATAGCAATCAGCCCCAGCATTTT. This encodes CSVSVDSNQPQHF. Full variable domain (rest looked up from reference TRBV29-1 and TRBJ1-5): SAVISQKPSRDICQRGTSLTIQCQVDSQVTMMFWYRQQPGQSLTLIATANQGSEATYESGFVIDKFPISRPNLTFSTLTVSNMSPEDSSIYLCSVSVDSNQPQHFGDGTRLSIL.

This clone was counted a single time. The chain employs TRBV2 and TRBJ1-2; 12 bases line up with TRBD1. From germline, CDR1 is SNHLY and CDR2 FYNNEI. CDR3 length: 18 residues. The junction had 18 bases not matched to a gene; V was cut back by 5 bases and J by 8 bases. The CDR3 DNA is TGTGCCAGCAGTATTCCGGGACAGGGGGCACAAATCGCCTACGGCTACACCTTC. Protein: CASSIPGQGAQIAYGYTF.

This chain uses TRBV9 with TRBJ1-1; 7 nucleotides align to TRBD1. Germline lookup yields CDR1 SGDLS and CDR2 YYNGEE. V trimming: 0 bases; J trimming: 1 base; junction bases outside the gene matches: 3. The CDR3 consists of 15 residues. The CDR3: CASSVDAGGNTEAFF. The CDR3 DNA reads TGTGCCAGCAGCGTAGACGCAGGGGGGAACACTGAAGCTTTCTTT.

V gene TRBV2 combines with J gene TRBJ1-4; D unclear. Trimming removed 6 bases at V and 5 bases at J, with 13 bases between. CDR1 and CDR2 (germline): SNHLY, FYNNEI. CDR3 length equals 14 residues. The CDR3 coding sequence is TGTGCCAGCAGGCTGACTAAGAGCAATGAAAAACTGTTTTTT. This translates into CASRLTKSNEKLFF.